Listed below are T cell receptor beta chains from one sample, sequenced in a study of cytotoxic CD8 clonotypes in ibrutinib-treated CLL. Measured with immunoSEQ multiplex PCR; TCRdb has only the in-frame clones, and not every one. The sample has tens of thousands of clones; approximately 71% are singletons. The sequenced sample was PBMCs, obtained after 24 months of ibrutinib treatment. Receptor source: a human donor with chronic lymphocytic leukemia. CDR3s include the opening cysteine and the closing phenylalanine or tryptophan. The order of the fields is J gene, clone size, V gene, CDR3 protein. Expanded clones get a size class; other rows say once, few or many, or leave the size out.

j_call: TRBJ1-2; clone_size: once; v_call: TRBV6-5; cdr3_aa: CASIQQGFHGYTF
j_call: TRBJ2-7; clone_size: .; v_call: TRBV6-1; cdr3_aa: CASSEPGYEQYF
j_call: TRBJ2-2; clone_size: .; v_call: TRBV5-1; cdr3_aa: CASTVGDTGELFF
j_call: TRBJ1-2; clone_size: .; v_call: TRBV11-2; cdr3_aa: CASSLDQARYTF
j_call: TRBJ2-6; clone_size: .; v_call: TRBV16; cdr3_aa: CASSPPIYMSGVTSGANVLTF
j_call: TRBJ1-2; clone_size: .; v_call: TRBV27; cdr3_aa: CASSFQGGGYTF
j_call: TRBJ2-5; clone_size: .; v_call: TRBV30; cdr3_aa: CAWSAWGTPRETQYF
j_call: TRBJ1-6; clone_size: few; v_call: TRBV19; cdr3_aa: CASSILPGVNSPLHF
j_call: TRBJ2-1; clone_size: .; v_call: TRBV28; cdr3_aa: CASSSARGGSYNEQFF
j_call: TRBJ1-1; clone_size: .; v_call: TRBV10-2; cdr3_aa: CASSGGFEAFF
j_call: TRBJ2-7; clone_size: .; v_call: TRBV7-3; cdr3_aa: CASSLHPAGVPYEQYF
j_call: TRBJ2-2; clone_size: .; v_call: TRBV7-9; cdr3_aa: CASSLRDSPTGELFF
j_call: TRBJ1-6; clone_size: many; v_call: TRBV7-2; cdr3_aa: CASSPWTVYNSPLHF
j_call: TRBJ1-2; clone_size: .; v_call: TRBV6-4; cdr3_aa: CASSVYENGYTF
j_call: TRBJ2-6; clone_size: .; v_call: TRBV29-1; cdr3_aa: CSVIPLGSGGSGANVLTF
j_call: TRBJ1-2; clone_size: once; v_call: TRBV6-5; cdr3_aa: CASRKDRLYGYTF
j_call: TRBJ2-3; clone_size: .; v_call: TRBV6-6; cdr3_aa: CASSGLRGDTQYF
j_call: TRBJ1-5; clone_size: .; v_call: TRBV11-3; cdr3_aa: CASSWAGPTYINSNQPQHF